This TCR beta chain was profiled in a study of sequential checkpoint blockade in melanoma. Study-wide context: Patients were randomized 1:1 to nivolumab-then-ipilimumab or ipilimumab-then-nivolumab first-line. After both sequences, patients received maintenance nivolumab.

In this sample, this clone turned up once. The CDR3 runs to 15 residues. Per germline, CDR1 MNHEY and CDR2 SMNVEV (reference sequence). The table came from immunoSEQ multiplex PCR; TCRdb's copy has only in-frame clones and leaves some out. This sample has some 22,000 clones, with roughly 80% found just once. As to treatment: randomized to nivolumab then ipilimumab (arm A) or the reverse (arm B). None of the patients previously received DNA-damaging chemotherapy. Live CD3+CD8+ CD19− CD56− cells were sorted from PBMCs. Sequenced here: CD8+ T cells sorted from blood (inferred from file names), sampled from a patient given nivolumab and ipilimumab in sequence. The chain is built from TRBV27 and TRBJ2-5; D might be TRBD2 (6 bases). The J call could be wrong; TRBJ2-7 is a better fit for the DNA end. The receptor comes from a human donor with melanoma. CDR3 bases: TGTGCCAGCAGTTCTGTCCCAGGCGGGGACTACGAGCAGTACTTC. It yields the protein CASSSVPGGDYEQYF.